A single sample gave rise to the 24 T cell receptor beta chains below, sequenced in a study of blood T cells in healthy people across ages. With a J-beta primer mix and a sample-barcoded 5' primer, a second PCR ran about 7 to 12 cycles. TCRdb processed the 5' RACE reads anew with MiXCR; each CDR3 protein has one entry. The sample records around 990,000 distinct CDR3 sequences, approximately 38% being singletons. What was sequenced was blood. Receptors originate from a man between 18 and 29 years old in good health.

This clonotype occurred a few times. The chain is built from TRBV12-3 or TRBV12-4 and TRBJ2-6; a weak D match, TRBD2 (6 bases). The V end was cut by 10 bases, the J end by 2 bases, with 24 bases between. CDR3 length: 18 residues. As DNA, the CDR3 is TGTGCCATATCCTTAGGGGAGGCAGGGATTCCTGGGGCCAACGTCCTGACTTTC. This codes for CAISLGEAGIPGANVLTF.

The rearrangement joins TRBV7-3 to TRBJ1-1, with TRBD1 as a possible D gene (6 bases). V lost 0 bases, J lost 1 base, and 9 bases lay in between. CDR1 and CDR2 from the germline V gene are SGHTA and FQGTGA. CDR3 length: 15 residues. Here the CDR3 DNA reads TGTGCCAGCAGCTTAACGTTAGGGGGGAACACTGAAGCTTTCTTT. This sequence encodes CASSLTLGGNTEAFF.

This chain links TRBV20-1 with TRBJ1-5; 8 nucleotides match TRBD1. V lost 6 bases to trimming and J lost 5 bases; unmatched junction nucleotides: 9. Germline values: CDR1 DFQATT, CDR2 SNEGSKA (reference sequence). The CDR3 is 14 residues long. Here the CDR3 reads CSATDRAEDQPQHF. In nucleotides, the CDR3 is TGCAGTGCCACGGACAGGGCCGAGGATCAGCCCCAGCATTTT.

The chain is built from TRBV3-1 and TRBJ1-1; a possible D gene is TRBD1 (6 bases). There are 13 residues in the CDR3. V was clipped by 5 bases and J by 4 bases, with 11 bases between them. CDR1 is LGHDT and CDR2 is YNNKEL in the germline V gene (reference sequence). CDR3 in amino acids: CASSNQQGTEAFF. The CDR3 DNA sequence: TGTGCCAGCAGCAACCAACAGGGCACTGAAGCTTTCTTT.

The chain carries TRBV4-2 and TRBJ2-5; D is unclear. Germline V gives CDR1 LGHNA, CDR2 YNFKEQ. V lost 0 bases to trimming and J lost 11 bases, with 10 bases between them. CDR3 length: 12 residues. This CDR3 reads CASSQDQNQQYF. CDR3 sequence (DNA): TGTGCCAGCAGCCAAGACCAGAATCAGCAGTACTTC.

This clonotype occurred a few times. The gene calls are TRBV20-1 and TRBJ2-4; no reliable D call. The CDR3 has 15 residues. The germline gives CDR1 DFQATT, CDR2 SNEGSKA (reference sequence). V lost 6 bases, J lost 0 bases, and 15 bases lay in between. The CDR3 protein is CSAKTHSLAKNIQYF. For the CDR3, the DNA is TGCAGTGCCAAGACCCACAGCCTAGCCAAAAACATTCAGTACTTC.

V is TRBV7-2 and J is TRBJ2-3; no firm D call. The V end lost 0 bases, the J end lost 2 bases, and 9 bases lay between the germline ends. This CDR3 has 15 amino acids. Germline CDR1 reads SGHTA; CDR2 reads FQGNSA. CDR3 DNA: TGTGCCAGCAGCTTAGCCAGTATCCACACAGATACGCAGTATTTT. As protein: CASSLASIHTDTQYF.

In nucleotides, the CDR3 is TGCAGCGTTATCCTCGGGAACACTGAAGCTTTCTTT. This sequence encodes CSVILGNTEAFF. V and J are TRBV29-1 and TRBJ1-1; no reliable D call. The CDR3 is 12 residues long. Germline CDR1 SQVTM, CDR2 ANQGSEA. With 5 bases removed from V and 1 base from J, the gap between germline ends came to 8 bases.

This clonotype was observed a handful of times. The chain carries TRBV12-3 or TRBV12-4 and TRBJ2-1; no reliable D call. The end of the DNA aligns better with TRBJ2-7, so the J call may be wrong. CDR3 length: 14 residues. CDR3 nucleotides: TGTGCCAGCAGTTTCGGGCAGCGCTACAATGAGCAGTACTTC. Translated, it gives CASSFGQRYNEQYF.

The gene calls are TRBV5-1 and TRBJ2-1; 7 nucleotides agree with TRBD1. Trimming removed 6 bases from V and 3 bases from J; junction bases left unmatched: 6. CDR3 length: 14 amino acids. The germline V gene has CDR1 SGHRS and CDR2 YFSETQ. CDR3 sequence (DNA): TGCGCCAGCATCTCTTCAGGGGGCTACAATGAGCAGTTCTTC. It encodes CASISSGGYNEQFF.

This chain connects TRBV4-1 to TRBJ2-3, with 10 bases aligning to TRBD1. After removal of 0 bases from V and 3 bases from J, the junction contained 15 bases not matched to a gene. CDR1 is MGHRA and CDR2 is YSYEKL in the germline V gene. This CDR3 has 20 residues. The chain's CDR3 is CASSQDGVNMGQGLTDTQYF. DNA for the CDR3: TGCGCCAGCAGCCAAGATGGGGTCAATATGGGACAGGGGCTTACAGATACGCAGTATTTT.

The chain is built from TRBV21-1 and TRBJ2-1; the table gives TRBD1 as D, unverified against the DNA. TRBV21-1 is a known pseudogene. This CDR3 spans 14 amino acids. CDR3 bases: TGTGCCAGCAGCAATAGGGACATCTACAATGAGCAGTTCTTC. It is translated as CASSNRDIYNEQFF.

The V call is TRBV12-3 or TRBV12-4, the J call TRBJ2-7; 10 nucleotides align to TRBD2. The CDR3 runs to 15 residues. Trimming took 5 bases from V and 1 from J; bases not matched to a gene: 5. This CDR3 is CASSLTSGASYEQYF. CDR3 coding DNA: TGTGCCAGCAGTCTAACTAGCGGGGCATCCTACGAGCAGTACTTC.

The chain has TRBV25-1 and TRBJ2-5, with D possibly TRBD2 on 5 matching bases. The CDR3 has 12 residues. The germline V and J ends were trimmed by 10 bases and 11 bases, with 20 bases remaining between them. Germline V CDR1 and CDR2: MGHDK, SYGVNS. This chain's CDR3 is CATEEALGEQYF. CDR3 in DNA: TGTGCCACCGAGGAGGCCTTGGGTGAGCAGTACTTC.

The rearrangement links TRBV4-3 to TRBJ1-4; D gene unclear. CDR3 length equals 15 residues. Germline CDR1 LGHNA, CDR2 YSLEER. V shed 3 bases and J shed 8 bases, with 16 bases lying between them. CDR3 residues: CASSQAGTDKEKLFF. CDR3 nucleotide sequence: TGCGCCAGCAGCCAGGCGGGTACAGATAAAGAAAAACTGTTTTTT.

In this sample, this clonotype turned up a few times. The chain uses TRBV7-2 and TRBJ1-2; the D gene is possibly TRBD1 (6 bases). The ends were cut back, 4 bases at V and 0 bases at J, with 12 bases in the middle. The CDR3 extends over 15 amino acids. CDR1 and CDR2 from the germline V gene are SGHTA and FQGNSA. CDR3 loop: CASSSTGKSNYGYTF. CDR3 DNA: TGTGCCAGCAGCTCTACAGGGAAATCTAACTATGGCTACACCTTC.

This clonotype was found a few times. The V call is TRBV10-3, the J call TRBJ2-5; 10 nucleotides align to TRBD1. The CDR3 contains 18 residues. The junction had 14 bases not matched to a gene; V was cut back by 3 bases and J by 4 bases. Looked up from germline, CDR1 is ENHRY and CDR2 is SYGVKD. The CDR3: CAISDVGQGNKQAETQYF. CDR3 DNA: TGTGCCATCAGTGATGTGGGACAGGGGAATAAGCAGGCAGAGACCCAGTACTTC.

Written as DNA, the CDR3 is TGCGCCAGCAGCCAGACAACGGGCCCAGAGACCCAGTACTTC. Its translation: CASSQTTGPETQYF. This chain connects TRBV5-1 to TRBJ2-5; the D is unclear. Between the trimmed V and J ends, which lost 4 bases and 4 bases, there was a span of 14 bases. Per the germline V gene, CDR1 is SGHRS and CDR2 is YFSETQ. The CDR3 is 14 amino acids.

This chain uses TRBV6-1 with TRBJ1-1, with 8 positions matching TRBD1. Germline V gene sequence: CDR1 MNHNS, CDR2 SASEGT. The CDR3 spans 17 residues. Unmatched junction bases numbered 24, after V lost 7 bases and J lost 11 bases. The CDR3 nucleotides read TGTGCCAGCAACGAGAGGTTGATTGGACAGGGAAAGATCGGGGCTTTCTTT. This gives the protein CASNERLIGQGKIGAFF.

This chain uses TRBV5-5 with TRBJ1-1; D is possibly TRBD1 (5 bases). V dropped 6 bases and J dropped 1 base, with 19 bases sitting between them. This CDR3 is built from 16 residues. Germline CDR1 SGHKS, CDR2 YYEKEE (reference sequence). The CDR3 region is CASTTDNPNWNTEAFF. CDR3 sequence (DNA): TGTGCCAGCACCACGGACAACCCTAATTGGAACACTGAAGCTTTCTTT.

This clonotype has a handful of counts. One end of the junction varies from germline; a read error may be responsible. The CDR3 protein is CASSSPTEIYGYTF. CDR3 nucleotide sequence: TGTGCCAGCAGTTCCCCAACGGAGATCTATGGTTACACCTTC. This chain connects TRBV7-9 to TRBJ1-2; D ambiguous. The germline V gene encodes CDR1 SEHNR and CDR2 FQNEAQ (reference sequence). CDR3 length equals 14 residues.

The J gene is TRBJ1-1, the V gene TRBV6-5; D is undetermined. Germline CDR1 reads MNHEY; CDR2 reads SVGAGI. The CDR3 contains 14 residues. Trimming removed 2 bases at V and 3 bases at J, with 10 bases between. In DNA form, the CDR3 reads TGTGCCAGCAGTTACAGACCAAAACACACTGAAGCTTTCTTT. This translates into CASSYRPKHTEAFF.

This clonotype has a handful of counts. The genes are TRBV2 and TRBJ1-1; D is possibly TRBD1 (5 bases). The germline V and J ends were trimmed by 4 bases and 1 base, with 19 bases remaining between them. The germline V gene encodes CDR1 SNHLY and CDR2 FYNNEI. This CDR3 contains 17 residues. The DNA for the CDR3 is TGTGCCAGCAGTGTTGGTTCGGCAGGGACGGAGAACACTGAAGCTTTCTTT. Amino acids: CASSVGSAGTENTEAFF.

This clonotype was detected a few times. V is TRBV9 and J is TRBJ2-3, with D possibly TRBD2 on 6 matching bases. The CDR3 length is 14 residues. CDR1 is SGDLS, CDR2 YYNGEE, per germline. V dropped 4 bases and J dropped 4 bases, with 13 bases sitting between them. Written as DNA, the CDR3 is TGTGCCAGCAGCCCTCGGGACTTGCCAGATACGCAGTATTTT. Translated: CASSPRDLPDTQYF.